The 6 T cell receptor beta chains below come from one sample, sequenced in a study of cytomegalovirus exposure and HLA in healthy donors (dated by TCRdb to 2017 to 2019). Libraries were built with the immunoSEQ multiplex PCR assay. For the multiplex PCR, a mixture combining 60 forward primers for TCR Vbeta segments and 13 reverse primers for TCR Jbeta segments was used. TCRdb took this table from immuneACCESS and kept in-frame rearrangements with V and J called. Such tables lack part of the clones; where checked against another copy, unresolved V genes explain under half of the gap, and the rest is unexplained. A total of approximately 150,000 clones appear in this sample, roughly 74% of them only once. The leading ten clones occupy more than 4% of the sample. The sample was PBMCs. The receptors were gathered from a male donor in good health and CMV-seronegative.

Only one count was recorded for this clone. J is TRBJ1-5 and V is TRBV7-9; 8 bases are shared with TRBD1. The CDR3 is made up of 16 amino acids. Per the germline V gene, CDR1 is SEHNR and CDR2 is FQNEAQ (reference sequence). With V trimmed by 4 bases and J by 5 bases, 10 bases remained unmatched. The CDR3 spells CASSSSRTGQDQPQHF. The DNA for the CDR3 is TGTGCCAGCAGCTCGAGCCGGACAGGGCAAGATCAGCCCCAGCATTTT.

This chain connects TRBV18 to TRBJ1-5; D unclear. V was trimmed by 2 bases and J by 7 bases, leaving 9 bases between them. Germline assignment: CDR1 KGHSH and CDR2 LQKENI. This CDR3 region has 13 residues. CDR3 in amino acids: CASSPIAGQPQHF. Written as DNA, the CDR3 is TGTGCCAGCTCACCAATCGCGGGCCAGCCCCAGCATTTT.

The chain uses TRBV7-3 and TRBJ2-3, with 9 bases fitting TRBD2. The CDR3 extends over 16 amino acids. Losses at the gene ends were 4 bases for V and 2 bases for J; bases not matched to a gene: 7. Germline CDR1 reads SGHTA; CDR2 reads FQGTGA. The CDR3 DNA sequence: TGTGCCAGCAGCTCAACACTAGCGGGCTACACAGATACGCAGTATTTT. This codes for CASSSTLAGYTDTQYF.

This clone was seen only a few times. The chain links TRBV7-2 to TRBJ2-5, with TRBD2 identical over 10 bases. The CDR3 is 16 amino acids. V was pared by 1 base and J by 3 bases, with 5 bases of the junction left unmatched. Germline V gene data show CDR1 as SGHTA and CDR2 as FQGNSA. Here the CDR3 DNA reads TGTGCCAGCAGCTTAGGTTCTAGCGGGGGAAAAGAGACCCAGTACTTC. Amino acid sequence: CASSLGSSGGKETQYF.

The rearrangement joins TRBV4-1 to TRBJ1-1; a possible D gene is TRBD1 (5 bases). The CDR3 runs to 14 residues. The V gene's germline CDR1 is MGHRA and CDR2 YSYEKL. Trimming removed 4 bases at V and 3 bases at J, with 12 bases between. The DNA for the CDR3 is TGCGCCAGCAGCCTTCTCCGGGGGGACACTGAAGCTTTCTTT. Protein product: CASSLLRGDTEAFF.

The chain couples TRBV10-3 to TRBJ2-7; perhaps TRBD2 as D (5 bases). Trimming cost V 7 bases and J 6 bases, with 25 bases left between them. Germline V gene data show CDR1 as ENHRY and CDR2 as SYGVKD. This CDR3 is built from 16 residues. CDR3 in DNA: TGTGCCATCAAGAGGGCCGAGGACCCTAGTGACGGCGAGCAGTACTTC. Translated: CAIKRAEDPSDGEQYF.